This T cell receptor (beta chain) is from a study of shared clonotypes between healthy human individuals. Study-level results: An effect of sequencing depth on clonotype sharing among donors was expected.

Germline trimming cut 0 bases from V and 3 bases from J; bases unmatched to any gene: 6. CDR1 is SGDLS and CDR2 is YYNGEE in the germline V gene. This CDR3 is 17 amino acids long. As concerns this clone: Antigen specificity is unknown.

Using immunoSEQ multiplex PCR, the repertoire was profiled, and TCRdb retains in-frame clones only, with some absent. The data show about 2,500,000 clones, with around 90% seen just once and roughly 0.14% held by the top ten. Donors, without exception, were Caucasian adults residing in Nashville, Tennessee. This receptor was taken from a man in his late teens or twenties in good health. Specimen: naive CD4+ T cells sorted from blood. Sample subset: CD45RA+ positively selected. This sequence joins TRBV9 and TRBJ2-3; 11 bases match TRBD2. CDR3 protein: CASSVVAGGLATDTQYF. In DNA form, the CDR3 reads TGTGCCAGCAGCGTAGTAGCGGGGGGGCTCGCGACAGATACGCAGTATTTT. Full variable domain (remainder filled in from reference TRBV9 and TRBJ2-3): DSGVTQTPKHLITATGQRVTLRCSPRSGDLSVYWYQQSLDQGLQFLIQYYNGEERAKGNILERFSAQQFPDLHSELNLSSLELGDSALYFCASSVVAGGLATDTQYFGPGTRLTVL.